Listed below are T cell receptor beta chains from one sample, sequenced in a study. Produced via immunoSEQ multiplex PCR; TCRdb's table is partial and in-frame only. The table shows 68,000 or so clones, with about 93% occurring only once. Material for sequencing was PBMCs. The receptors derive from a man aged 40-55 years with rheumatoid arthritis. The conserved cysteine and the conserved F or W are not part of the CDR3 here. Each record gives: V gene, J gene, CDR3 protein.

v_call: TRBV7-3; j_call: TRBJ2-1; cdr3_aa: ASSLLAGVIRNEQF
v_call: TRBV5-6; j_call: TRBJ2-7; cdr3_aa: ASSHTYEQY
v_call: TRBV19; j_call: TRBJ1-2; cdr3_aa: ASTGTPYGYT
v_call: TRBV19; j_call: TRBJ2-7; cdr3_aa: ASSPKGQGGSYEQY
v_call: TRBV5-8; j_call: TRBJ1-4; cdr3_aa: ASSPGTTTTNEKLF
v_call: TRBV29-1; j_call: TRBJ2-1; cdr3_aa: SVRTGEGEQF
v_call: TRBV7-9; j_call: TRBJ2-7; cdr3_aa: ASSSFRDRAYEQY
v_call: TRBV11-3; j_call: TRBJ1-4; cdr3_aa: ASSLEAGGLPEEKLF
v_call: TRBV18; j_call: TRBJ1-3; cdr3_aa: ASSRTGPTPRGPLSGNTIY
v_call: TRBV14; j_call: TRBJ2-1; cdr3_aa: ASVGDGSYNEQF
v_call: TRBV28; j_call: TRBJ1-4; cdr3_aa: ASSLGRGEKLF
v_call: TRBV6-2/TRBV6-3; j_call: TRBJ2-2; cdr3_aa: ASSSLRQGRNTGELF
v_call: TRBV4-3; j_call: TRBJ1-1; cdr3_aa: ASSQVLQAEGAEAF
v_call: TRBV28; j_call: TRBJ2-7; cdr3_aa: ASSLLGGLAAYEQY
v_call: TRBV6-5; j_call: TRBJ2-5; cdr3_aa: ASRYQETQY
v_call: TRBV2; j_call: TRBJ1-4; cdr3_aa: ASRGTGGAVGEKLF
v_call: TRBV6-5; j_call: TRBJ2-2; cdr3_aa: ASSYAGLAGELF
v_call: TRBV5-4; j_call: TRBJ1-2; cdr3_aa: ASSPSGGGNYGYT